This T cell receptor (beta chain) was obtained from a study of OX40 agonist ivuxolimab in advanced cancers. For the study at large: It was ivuxolimab, an agonistic anti-OX40 (CD134) antibody, that patients were treated with.

CDR1 is SGHTA and CDR2 is FQGNSA in the germline V gene. With 1 base removed from V and 4 bases from J, the gap between germline ends came to 13 bases. The CDR3 contains 15 residues. Clones were read by immunoSEQ multiplex PCR, and TCRdb kept only the in-frame ones, dropping some. In the table there are tens of thousands of clones, about 88% of which are singletons. V is TRBV7-2 and J is TRBJ1-2, with D tentatively TRBD1 (6 bases). The receptor was derived from an adult with an advanced solid tumor such as melanoma, head and neck, liver or kidney cancer. Sequencing used CD4+ or CD8+ T cells sorted from blood, obtained in a trial of the OX40 agonist ivuxolimab. The CDR3 DNA is TGTGCCAGCAGCTTAGGCCCCACAGGGCTCTATGGCTACACCTTC. Protein: CASSLGPTGLYGYTF.